Given below is one T cell receptor beta chain in context. As yet, its antigen is unknown. These data are taken from a study of T-cell memory formation after mild COVID-19. Looking at the study overall: Each donor largely had its own TCR clusters. Study conclusions and caveats: Among contracting clones, CD4+ were mainly CM/EM and CD8+ enriched in EMRA.

Constant-segment primers served in 5'RACE that generated TCR alpha and TCR beta cDNA libraries bearing sample barcodes and UMIs. TCRdb reprocessed the 5' RACE reads via MiXCR and lists one record per CDR3 protein. The data contain more than 100,000 distinct CDR3 sequences, roughly 6.2% of them singletons. Trimming took 5 bases from V and 3 from J; bases not matched to a gene: 8. CDR3 length equals 15 residues. The sequencing input was PBMCs or a T cell subset sorted from them (not recorded which). The sequence was collected from an adult woman who had mild COVID-19 (a few samples of this study predate the infection). Cell type and time point are not known. The genes are TRBV12-3 or TRBV12-4 and TRBJ2-7, with 9 bases identical to TRBD2. The CDR3 spells CASSPPLTSGYEQYF. The CDR3 bases are TGTGCCAGCAGTCCCCCCCTGACTAGCGGCTACGAGCAGTACTTC.